This TCR beta chain appears in the sequencing data of a study of blood T cell repertoires in COVID-19. Study details: The samples span acute and convalescent COVID-19 from the United States, Italy and Spain. In each case, the material was cDNA or gDNA derived from T cells, B-cell-depleted T cells, or PBMCs.

Authors' analysis steps: How many nucleated cells were present was estimated from reference gene primer amplification. The protocol was immunoSEQ multiplex PCR, while the TCRdb copy is restricted to in-frame clones and leaves out a portion. The DNA was the basis for D and trimming; V, J and clone size are from that table. The sample lists fewer than 350,000 clones; 80% to 95% were seen once. Looked up from germline, CDR1 is SGHVS and CDR2 is FQNEAQ. There are 17 residues in the CDR3. The trim removed 2 bases at V and 2 bases at J, leaving 8 bases unmatched. The Seattle patients joined while their infection was active and were tracked longitudinally afterward.

This sequence was found in a woman between 25 and 40 years old with COVID-19, enrolled during active disease. The sample consisted of peripheral blood. The chain couples TRBV7-8 to TRBJ2-2; 7 nucleotides agree with TRBD1. Here the CDR3 DNA reads TGTGCCAGCAGCTTACCCCGGACAGGCCCAAACACCGGGGAGCTGTTTTTT. Residues: CASSLPRTGPNTGELFF.